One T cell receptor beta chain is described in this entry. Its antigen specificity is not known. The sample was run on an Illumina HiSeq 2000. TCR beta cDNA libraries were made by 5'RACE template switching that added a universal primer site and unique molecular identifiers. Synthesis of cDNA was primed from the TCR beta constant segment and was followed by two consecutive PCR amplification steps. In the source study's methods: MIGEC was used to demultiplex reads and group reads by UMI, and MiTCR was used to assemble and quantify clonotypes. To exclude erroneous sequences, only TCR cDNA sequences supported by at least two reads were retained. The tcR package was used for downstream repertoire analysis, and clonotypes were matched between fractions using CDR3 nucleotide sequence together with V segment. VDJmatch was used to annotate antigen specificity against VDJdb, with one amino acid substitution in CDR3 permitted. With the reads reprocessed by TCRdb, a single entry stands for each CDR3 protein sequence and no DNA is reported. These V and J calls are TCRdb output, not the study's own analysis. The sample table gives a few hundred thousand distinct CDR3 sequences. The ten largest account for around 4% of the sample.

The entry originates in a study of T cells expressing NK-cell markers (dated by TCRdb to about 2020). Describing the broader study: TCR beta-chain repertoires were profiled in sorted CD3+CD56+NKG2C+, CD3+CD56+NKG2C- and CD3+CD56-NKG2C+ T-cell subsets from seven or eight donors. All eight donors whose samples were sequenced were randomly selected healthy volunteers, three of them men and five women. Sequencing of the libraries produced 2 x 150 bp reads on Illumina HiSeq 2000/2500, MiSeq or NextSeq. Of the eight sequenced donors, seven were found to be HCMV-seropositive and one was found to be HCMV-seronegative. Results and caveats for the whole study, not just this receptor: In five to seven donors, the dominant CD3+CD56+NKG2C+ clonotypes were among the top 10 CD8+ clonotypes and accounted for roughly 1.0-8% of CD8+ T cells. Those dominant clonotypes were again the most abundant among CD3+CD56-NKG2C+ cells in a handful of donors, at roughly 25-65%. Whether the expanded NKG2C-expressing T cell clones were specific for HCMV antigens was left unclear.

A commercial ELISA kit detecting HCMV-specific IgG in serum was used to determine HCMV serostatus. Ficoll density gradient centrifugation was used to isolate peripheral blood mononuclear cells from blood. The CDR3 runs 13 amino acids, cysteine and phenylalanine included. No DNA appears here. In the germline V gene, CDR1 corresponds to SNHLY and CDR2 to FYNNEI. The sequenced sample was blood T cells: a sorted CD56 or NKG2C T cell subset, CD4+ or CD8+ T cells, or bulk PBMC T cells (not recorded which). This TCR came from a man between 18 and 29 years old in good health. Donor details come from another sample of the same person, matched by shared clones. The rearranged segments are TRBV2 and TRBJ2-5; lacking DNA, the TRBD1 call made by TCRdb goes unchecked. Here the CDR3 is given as CASSGGGGETQYF.